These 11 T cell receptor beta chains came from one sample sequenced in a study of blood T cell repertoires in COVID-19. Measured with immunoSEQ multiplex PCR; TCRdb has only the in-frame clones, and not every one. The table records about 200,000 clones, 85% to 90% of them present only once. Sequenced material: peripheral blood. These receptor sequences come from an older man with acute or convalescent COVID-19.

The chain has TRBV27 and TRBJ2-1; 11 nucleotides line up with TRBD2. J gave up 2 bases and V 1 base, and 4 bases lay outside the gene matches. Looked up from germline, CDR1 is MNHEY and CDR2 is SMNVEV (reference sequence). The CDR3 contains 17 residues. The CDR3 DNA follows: TGTGCCAGCAGTTTATTGGGACTAGCGGATACCTACAATGAGCAGTTCTTC. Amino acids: CASSLLGLADTYNEQFF.

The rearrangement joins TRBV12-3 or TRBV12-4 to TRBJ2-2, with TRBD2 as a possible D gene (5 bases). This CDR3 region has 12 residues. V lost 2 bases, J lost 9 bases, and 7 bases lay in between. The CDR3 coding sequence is TGTGCCAGCAGTTTACCTAGCCGGGAGCTGTTTTTT. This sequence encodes CASSLPSRELFF.

The CDR3 DNA reads as TGCAGCGTCGGGTTCCAGGGCACCGGGGAGCTGTTTTTT. Its protein product is CSVGFQGTGELFF. V usage is TRBV29-1 and J usage is TRBJ2-2; a possible D gene is TRBD1 (5 bases). V dropped 6 bases and J dropped 4 bases, with 12 bases sitting between them. The CDR3 runs to 13 residues. Germline V lookup: CDR1 SQVTM, CDR2 ANQGSEA.

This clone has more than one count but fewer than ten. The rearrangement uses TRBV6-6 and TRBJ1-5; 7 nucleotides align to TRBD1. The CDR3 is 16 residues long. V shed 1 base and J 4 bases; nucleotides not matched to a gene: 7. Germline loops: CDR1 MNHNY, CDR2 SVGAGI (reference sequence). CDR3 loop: CASSYYPRQGNQPQHF. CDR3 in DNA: TGTGCCAGCAGTTACTACCCTCGACAGGGTAATCAGCCCCAGCATTTT.

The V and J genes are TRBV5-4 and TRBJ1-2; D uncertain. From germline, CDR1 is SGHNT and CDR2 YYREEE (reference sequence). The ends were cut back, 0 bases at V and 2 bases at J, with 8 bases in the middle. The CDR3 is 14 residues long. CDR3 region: CASSLEAGNYGYTF. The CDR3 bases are TGTGCCAGCAGCTTGGAAGCAGGAAACTATGGCTACACCTTC.

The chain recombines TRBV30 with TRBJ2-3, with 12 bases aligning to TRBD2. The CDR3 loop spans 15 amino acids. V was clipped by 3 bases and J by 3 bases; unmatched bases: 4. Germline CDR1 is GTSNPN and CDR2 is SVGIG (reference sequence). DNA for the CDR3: TGTGCCTGGAGGGCTAGCGGGAGGGGTACAGATACGCAGTATTTT. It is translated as CAWRASGRGTDTQYF.

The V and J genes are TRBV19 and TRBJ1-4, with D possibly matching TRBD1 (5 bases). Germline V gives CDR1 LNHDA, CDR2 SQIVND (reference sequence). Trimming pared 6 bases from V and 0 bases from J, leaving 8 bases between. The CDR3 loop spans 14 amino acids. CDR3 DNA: TGTGCCAGTAGCGGACAAGCAACTAATGAAAAACTGTTTTTT. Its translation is CASSGQATNEKLFF.

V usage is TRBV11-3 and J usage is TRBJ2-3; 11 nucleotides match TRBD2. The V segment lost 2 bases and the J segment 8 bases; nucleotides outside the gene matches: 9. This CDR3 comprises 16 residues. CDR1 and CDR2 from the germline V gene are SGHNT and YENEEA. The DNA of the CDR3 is TGTGCCAGCAGCTTATCGTTAGCGGGAGGGGAAAGTACGCAGTATTTT. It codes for CASSLSLAGGESTQYF.

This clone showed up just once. CDR3 amino acids: CASSLGGRKLFF. As DNA, the CDR3 is TGTGCCAGCAGTTTGGGAGGGAGAAAACTGTTTTTT. The chain joins TRBV12-3 or TRBV12-4 to TRBJ1-4; D is ambiguous. This CDR3 is built from 12 residues. Trimming left V 3 bases short and J 10 bases short, with 9 bases between.

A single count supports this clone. CDR3 nucleotide sequence: TGTGCCAGCAGCTTAAACGCGGGACTGATTGAGACCCAGTACTTC. Its translation: CASSLNAGLIETQYF. This chain joins TRBV7-2 and TRBJ2-5; weak D call: TRBD2 (6 bases). The ends were cut back, 2 bases at V and 5 bases at J, with 15 bases in the middle. The length of the CDR3 is 15 residues. Germline V lookup: CDR1 SGHTA, CDR2 FQGNSA.

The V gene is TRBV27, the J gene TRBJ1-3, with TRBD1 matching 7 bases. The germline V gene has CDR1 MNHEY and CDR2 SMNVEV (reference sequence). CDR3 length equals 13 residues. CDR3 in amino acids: CGTGETSGNTIYF. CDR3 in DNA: TGTGGAACAGGGGAGACCTCTGGAAACACCATATATTTT.